One T cell receptor beta chain is described in this entry. Antigen specificity is unknown. The record originates from a study of T cell responses to AZD1222 COVID-19 vaccine. V was pared by 1 base and J by 1 base, with 4 bases between. The CDR3 spans 14 residues. CDR1 is SNHLY, CDR2 FYNNEI, per germline. Broader study findings: The study identified only five or six AZD1222 recipients as seropositive at baseline.

The assay was immunoSEQ multiplex PCR, and TCRdb's table has in-frame clones only and misses some. The profile shows roughly 120,000 clones, approximately 83% of them singletons. The receptor was isolated from an adult in good health. Sample: peripheral blood, taken on day 0 of MenACWY control vaccination. This chain connects TRBV2 to TRBJ2-2; D is ambiguous. The CDR3 sequence is CASSEGVNTGELFF. CDR3 DNA sequence: TGTGCCAGCAGTGAAGGGGTGAACACCGGGGAGCTGTTTTTT.